Below are 28 T cell receptor beta chains sequenced from a single sample in a study of immune evolution from preneoplasia to lung adenocarcinoma. Data came from immunoSEQ multiplex PCR; TCRdb stores just in-frame clones and leaves some out. The sample has 13,000 or so clones, about 85% seen once. The specimen was FFPE tissue from an adenomatous hyperplasia lung lesion. The subset here: atypical adenomatous hyperplasia (AAH), lung preneoplasia. Every receptor here comes from a person aged 50-70 years with lung adenocarcinoma.

V gene TRBV11-2 combines with J gene TRBJ2-7, with a tentative D call TRBD2 (5 bases). The V and J ends lost 3 bases and 1 base respectively, with 13 bases between them. The CDR3 consists of 15 residues. Germline CDR1 SGHAT, CDR2 FQNNGV. For the CDR3, the DNA is TGTGCCAGCAGCTTTAGCGTAGGCAGATCCTACGAGCAGTACTTC. Translation: CASSFSVGRSYEQYF.

V usage is TRBV6-5 and J usage is TRBJ1-1; 7 bases align to TRBD1. Germline CDR1 MNHEY, CDR2 SVGAGI. Losses at the gene ends were 7 bases for V and 0 bases for J; bases not matched to a gene: 5. This CDR3 is built from 14 residues. The CDR3 DNA is TGTGCCAGCACCGACAGGGCGATGAACACTGAAGCTTTCTTT. It codes for CASTDRAMNTEAFF.

This chain links TRBV5-1 with TRBJ2-3, with 8 bases fitting TRBD1. Germline loops: CDR1 SGHRS, CDR2 YFSETQ. With V trimmed by 4 bases and J by 4 bases, 5 bases remained unmatched. The CDR3 extends over 14 amino acids. The CDR3 nucleotides are TGCGCCAGCAGCGCAACGACAGGGGCAGATACGCAGTATTTT. It yields the protein CASSATTGADTQYF.

The chain recombines TRBV28 with TRBJ1-1; no reliable D call. This CDR3 region has 14 residues. V lost 5 bases and J 3 bases, leaving 13 bases between the germline ends. CDR1 MDHEN and CDR2 SYDVKM come from the germline V gene. Here the CDR3 reads CASSPPREDTEAFF. Written as DNA, the CDR3 is TGTGCCAGCAGTCCCCCTCGGGAGGACACTGAAGCTTTCTTT.

The chain carries TRBV6-1 and TRBJ1-1; D unresolved. Germline CDR1 is MNHNS and CDR2 is SASEGT. The CDR3 totals 13 residues. Trimming shortened V by 3 bases and J by 6 bases, and 11 bases separated the two germline ends. CDR3 sequence reads: CASSDWYDAEAFF. The CDR3 bases are TGTGCCAGCAGTGACTGGTACGATGCTGAAGCTTTCTTT.

V is TRBV11-2 and J is TRBJ2-5, with 8 bases lining up with TRBD2. Germline assignment: CDR1 SGHAT and CDR2 FQNNGV. V shed 3 bases, J shed 3 bases, and the junction held 3 bases outside the gene matches. The length of the CDR3 is 14 residues. The CDR3 region is CASSFSGKKETQYF. The CDR3 nucleotides read TGTGCCAGCAGCTTTAGCGGGAAAAAAGAGACCCAGTACTTC. Complete variable domain (other parts from reference TRBV11-2 and TRBJ2-5): EAGVAQSPRYKIIEKRQSVAFWCNPISGHATLYWYQQILGQGPKLLIQFQNNGVVDDSQLPKDRFSAERLKGVDSTLKIQPAKLEDSAVYLCASSFSGKKETQYFGPGTRLLVL.

V and J are TRBV7-3 and TRBJ2-4; D uncertain. The CDR3 spans 14 residues. Deletions cut 5 bases from V and 6 bases from J, with 14 bases between. Germline loops: CDR1 SGHTA, CDR2 FQGTGA. The DNA of the CDR3 is TGTGCCAGCAGCCCTGGACCTGGGCCAAACATTCAGTACTTC. It is translated as CASSPGPGPNIQYF.

J is TRBJ1-5 and V is TRBV4-1; D call uncertain. V gave up 0 bases and J gave up 2 bases, with 5 bases separating them. The germline gives CDR1 MGHRA, CDR2 YSYEKL. CDR3 length: 14 residues. CDR3 DNA: TGCGCCAGCAGCCAAGATGTGGGCAATCAGCCCCAGCATTTT. Protein: CASSQDVGNQPQHF.

This rearrangement joins TRBV7-8 to TRBJ1-5; D is ambiguous. The CDR3 spans 14 residues. V was pared by 2 bases and J by 5 bases, with 10 bases between. The germline gives CDR1 SGHVS, CDR2 FQNEAQ. This CDR3 reads CASSLRASDQPQHF. Here the CDR3 DNA reads TGTGCCAGCAGCTTACGAGCGTCGGATCAGCCCCAGCATTTT.

This clone was seen a few times. The V call is TRBV19, the J call TRBJ2-7; D not resolved. Germline V gene sequence: CDR1 LNHDA, CDR2 SQIVND (reference sequence). The CDR3 sequence is 13 residues long. Trimming took 0 bases from V and 5 from J, leaving 8 bases between them. CDR3 sequence: CASSIEAANEQYF. CDR3 in DNA: TGTGCCAGTAGTATAGAGGCAGCTAACGAGCAGTACTTC.

This rearrangement joins TRBV7-6 to TRBJ2-3; 7 positions agree with TRBD2. Losses at the gene ends were 5 bases for V and 2 bases for J; bases not matched to a gene: 7. This CDR3 spans 15 amino acids. Germline V gives CDR1 SGHVS, CDR2 FNYEAQ. CDR3 DNA sequence: TGTGCCAGCAGCCCTGACGGGGGGATCACAGATACGCAGTATTTT. As protein: CASSPDGGITDTQYF.

The chain joins TRBV13 to TRBJ1-3; D might be TRBD1 (6 bases). The germline V gene has CDR1 PRHDT and CDR2 FYEKMQ (reference sequence). With 5 bases removed from V and 0 bases from J, the gap between germline ends came to 14 bases. This CDR3 has 16 amino acids. The CDR3 reads CASSNGRGRSGNTIYF. CDR3 DNA: TGTGCCAGCAGCAACGGCCGGGGGCGCTCTGGAAACACCATATATTTT.

This chain joins TRBV7-2 and TRBJ2-7; D not resolved. V lost 0 bases to trimming and J lost 6 bases, with 12 bases between them. Germline CDR1 reads SGHTA; CDR2 reads FQGNSA. The length of the CDR3 is 14 residues. DNA of the CDR3: TGTGCCAGCAGCTTAGCGAATAGACTCAGCGAGCAGTACTTC. This translates into CASSLANRLSEQYF.

The V and J genes are TRBV7-9 and TRBJ1-1; D is ambiguous. In germline, CDR1 is SEHNR, CDR2 FQNEAQ (reference sequence). Trimming took off 5 bases at V and 0 bases at J, with 13 bases between the two ends. This CDR3 has 15 amino acids. The CDR3 region has the DNA TGTGCCAGCAGCGGGCCAGTCTCTTTGAACACTGAAGCTTTCTTT. Translated, it gives CASSGPVSLNTEAFF. Based on the CDR3 plus reference TRBV7-9 and TRBJ1-1, the full variable domain is DTGVSQNPRHKITKRGQNVTFRCDPISEHNRLYWYRQTLGQGPEFLTYFQNEAQLEKSRLLSDRFSAERPKGSFSTLEIQRTEQGDSAMYLCASSGPVSLNTEAFFGQGTRLTVV.

The chain joins TRBV29-1 to TRBJ2-1, with D possibly TRBD2 on 5 matching bases. CDR1 is SQVTM and CDR2 is ANQGSEA in the germline V gene. The CDR3 has 14 amino acids. Trimming pared 3 bases from V and 6 bases from J, leaving 15 bases between. Here the CDR3 DNA reads TGCAGCGTTGAGCCCAGCGGAGGATTCAATGAGCAGTTCTTC. Translated: CSVEPSGGFNEQFF.

J is TRBJ1-2 and V is TRBV27; no clear D gene. CDR3 length: 14 residues. The V and J ends lost 5 bases and 4 bases respectively, with 14 bases between them. Germline V gene sequence: CDR1 MNHEY, CDR2 SMNVEV (reference sequence). The CDR3 loop reads CASSPAGRSYGYTF. In DNA, the CDR3 is TGTGCCAGCAGTCCCGCGGGCAGGTCCTATGGCTACACCTTC.

J is TRBJ2-4 and V is TRBV28; D ambiguous. The CDR3 has 12 amino acids. CDR1 is MDHEN and CDR2 is SYDVKM in the germline V gene. Trimming shortened V by 4 bases and J by 2 bases, and 3 bases separated the two germline ends. Here the CDR3 reads CASSSSKNIQYF. Written as DNA, the CDR3 is TGTGCCAGCAGTTCGTCCAAAAACATTCAGTACTTC. The full variable domain, with the rest looked up from reference TRBV28 and TRBJ2-4, is DVKVTQSSRYLVKRTGEKVFLECVQDMDHENMFWYRQDPGLGLRLIYFSYDVKMKEKGDIPEGYSVSREKKERFSLILESASTNQTSMYLCASSSSKNIQYFGAGTRLSVL.

The chain uses TRBV11-3 and TRBJ2-7, with 7 bases lining up with TRBD2. This CDR3 spans 14 amino acids. CDR1 and CDR2 from the germline V gene are SGHNT and YENEEA. V lost 5 bases and J lost 3; bases outside the gene matches: 7. The CDR3 protein is CASSQSGTNYEQYF. The DNA of the CDR3 is TGTGCCAGCAGCCAATCCGGGACTAACTACGAGCAGTACTTC.

The CDR3 sequence: CASTSNRRQETQYF. The CDR3 DNA is TGTGCCAGCACCTCAAATCGGCGTCAAGAGACCCAGTACTTC. The rearrangement uses TRBV7-2 and TRBJ2-5; D remains ambiguous. CDR1 is SGHTA, CDR2 FQGNSA, per germline. The V and J ends lost 7 bases and 2 bases respectively, with 14 bases between them. This CDR3 has 14 residues.

The V gene is TRBV6-1, the J gene TRBJ1-6; the D is unclear. The CDR3 totals 13 residues. Trimming cost V 1 base and J 13 bases, with 11 bases left between them. CDR1 MNHNS and CDR2 SASEGT come from the germline V gene. CDR3 loop: CASSEDVGSPLHF. Written as DNA, the CDR3 is TGTGCCAGCAGTGAAGATGTCGGGTCGCCCCTCCACTTT.

The chain uses TRBV10-2 and TRBJ2-7; 10 bases are shared with TRBD1. The CDR3 has 15 amino acids. With V trimmed by 2 bases and J by 4 bases, 5 bases remained unmatched. Per the germline V gene, CDR1 is WSHSY and CDR2 is SAAADI. The CDR3: CASSERGQGWYEQYF. The CDR3 DNA follows: TGCGCCAGCAGTGAGAGGGGACAGGGGTGGTACGAGCAGTACTTC.

This chain joins TRBV7-6 and TRBJ2-4, with D maybe TRBD2 (6 bases). The V gene lost 1 base and the J gene lost 3 bases, with 13 bases spanning the gap. The CDR3 sequence is 16 residues long. CDR1 and CDR2 from the germline V gene are SGHVS and FNYEAQ. DNA of the CDR3: TGTGCCAGCAGCTTAGGGGCGGGATCGGTCAAAAACATTCAGTACTTC. Translation: CASSLGAGSVKNIQYF.

The chain uses TRBV21-1 and TRBJ2-2; TRBD1 is taken as the D call from the table, unchecked against the DNA. TRBV21-1 is listed as a pseudogene. The CDR3 spans 20 residues. Written as DNA, the CDR3 is TGTGCCAGCAGCGCCGTTGTTCGGGACAGGATACGCATCTTCACCGGGGAGCTGTTTTTT. The encoded protein is CASSAVVRDRIRIFTGELFF.

The CDR3 sequence is CASRPGTGGISSYNEQFF. CDR3 in DNA: TGTGCCAGCCGACCTGGGACAGGGGGAATCAGCTCCTACAATGAGCAGTTCTTC. The chain has TRBV27 and TRBJ2-1; the match to TRBD1 covers 11 bases. The V gene end was trimmed by 8 bases and the J gene end by 0 bases; junction bases not matched to a gene: 12. This CDR3 region has 18 residues. Germline V CDR1 and CDR2: MNHEY, SMNVEV (reference sequence).

V and J are TRBV5-4 and TRBJ2-7; TRBD2 aligns across 7 bases. Germline loops: CDR1 SGHNT, CDR2 YYREEE (reference sequence). This CDR3 has 16 residues. With 4 bases clipped from V and 9 bases from J, the junction kept 19 bases outside the gene matches. This CDR3 reads CASSGGGTVPYGGQYF. For the CDR3, the DNA is TGTGCCAGCAGCGGGGGGGGAACAGTTCCTTATGGTGGGCAGTACTTC.

The chain uses TRBV11-2 and TRBJ2-3; possibly TRBD1 or TRBD2 for D (5 bases each). Germline values: CDR1 SGHAT, CDR2 FQNNGV. This CDR3 contains 15 residues. Trimming took off 0 bases at V and 0 bases at J, with 7 bases between the two ends. The CDR3 DNA is TGTGCCAGCAGCTTAGATGGGGGAAGCACAGATACGCAGTATTTT. It specifies CASSLDGGSTDTQYF.

CDR3 DNA: TGCGCCAGCAGCTTGGATTTTGGCGATGCTGAAGCTTTCTTT. Encoded protein: CASSLDFGDAEAFF. The chain carries TRBV5-1 and TRBJ1-1, with unresolved D. This CDR3 has 14 amino acids. Germline assignment: CDR1 SGHRS and CDR2 YFSETQ. Trimming removed 0 bases at V and 6 bases at J, with 12 bases between. The entire variable domain, with the rest obtained from reference TRBV5-1 and TRBJ1-1, is as follows: KAGVTQTPRYLIKTRGQQVTLSCSPISGHRSVSWYQQTPGQGLQFLFEYFSETQRNKGNFPGRFSGRQFSNSRSEMNVSTLELGDSALYLCASSLDFGDAEAFFGQGTRLTVV.

CDR3 protein: CASTGDTAYDTQYF. In nucleotides, the CDR3 is TGTGCCAGCACCGGGGACACAGCCTATGATACGCAGTATTTT. This sequence joins TRBV28 and TRBJ2-3, with a possible D match to TRBD1 (6 bases). This CDR3 contains 14 residues. V gave up 7 bases and J gave up 6 bases, with 17 bases separating them. Germline V CDR1 and CDR2: MDHEN, SYDVKM.